A selection of T cell receptor beta chains follows, all from one sample in a study of shared clonotypes between healthy human individuals. Clones were sequenced by immunoSEQ multiplex PCR, and TCRdb holds only the in-frame ones, with some missing. The data contain some 2.1 million clones, 85% to 95% of them singletons. The specimen sequenced was naive CD4+ T cells sorted from blood. Receptor source: a man younger than 30 in good health. Each CDR3 is given with its conserved first and last residue. D genes are given only for firm matches. The listing skips clone size in some rows; elsewhere it reads once, few, many or a size class.

v_gene: TRBV5-1
j_gene: TRBJ1-5
d_gene: -
abundance: -
CDR3aa: CASSLDSYGNQPQHF
CDR3nt: TGCGCCAGCAGCTTGGATAGTTATGGCAATCAGCCCCAGCATTTT

v_gene: TRBV27
j_gene: TRBJ2-1
d_gene: -
abundance: -
CDR3aa: CARLGVEQFF
CDR3nt: TGTGCCAGGTTGGGGGTCGAGCAGTTCTTC

v_gene: TRBV30
j_gene: TRBJ2-7
d_gene: TRBD1
abundance: -
CDR3aa: CAWDRDRGSYEQYF
CDR3nt: TGTGCCTGGGATAGGGACAGGGGCTCCTACGAGCAGTACTTC

v_gene: TRBV6-5
j_gene: TRBJ2-3
d_gene: TRBD2
abundance: -
CDR3aa: CASSLPGLGKTDTQYF
CDR3nt: TGTGCCAGCAGTTTACCCGGACTAGGAAAGACAGATACGCAGTATTTT

v_gene: TRBV5-6
j_gene: TRBJ2-3
d_gene: -
abundance: -
CDR3aa: CASSLLGGGTDTQYF
CDR3nt: TGTGCCAGCAGCTTGTTGGGGGGCGGCACAGATACGCAGTATTTT

v_gene: TRBV4-1
j_gene: TRBJ2-7
d_gene: -
abundance: -
CDR3aa: CASSQDQGTFYEQYF
CDR3nt: TGCGCCAGCAGCCAAGACCAGGGCACGTTCTACGAGCAGTACTTC

v_gene: TRBV5-4
j_gene: TRBJ1-1
d_gene: TRBD1
abundance: -
CDR3aa: CASSPPGTGVAHTEAFF
CDR3nt: TGTGCCAGCAGCCCACCGGGGACAGGGGTCGCCCACACTGAAGCTTTCTTT

v_gene: TRBV7-9
j_gene: TRBJ1-6
d_gene: -
abundance: -
CDR3aa: CATSTEIYNSPLHF
CDR3nt: TGTGCCACCTCGACCGAGATTTATAATTCACCCCTCCACTTT

v_gene: TRBV6-5
j_gene: TRBJ2-2
d_gene: -
abundance: -
CDR3aa: CASRESLANTGELFF
CDR3nt: TGTGCCAGCAGGGAGTCATTAGCGAACACCGGGGAGCTGTTTTTT

v_gene: TRBV11-2
j_gene: TRBJ2-2
d_gene: -
abundance: -
CDR3aa: CASSFSGATGELFF
CDR3nt: TGTGCCAGCAGCTTTTCGGGTGCCACCGGGGAGCTGTTTTTT

v_gene: TRBV6-5
j_gene: TRBJ2-5
d_gene: -
abundance: few
CDR3aa: CASSDRGRYAETQYF
CDR3nt: TGTGCCAGCAGCGACCGGGGCAGATATGCGGAGACCCAGTACTTC

v_gene: TRBV18
j_gene: TRBJ2-7
d_gene: -
abundance: -
CDR3aa: CASSPGVEQYF
CDR3nt: TGTGCCAGCTCACCTGGTGTCGAGCAGTACTTC

v_gene: TRBV5-5
j_gene: TRBJ2-7
d_gene: TRBD1
abundance: -
CDR3aa: CASGGTGATYEQYF
CDR3nt: TGTGCCAGCGGAGGGACAGGGGCTACCTACGAGCAGTACTTC

v_gene: TRBV4-1
j_gene: TRBJ1-3
d_gene: -
abundance: -
CDR3aa: CASSQDRVGLQGNTIYF
CDR3nt: TGCGCCAGCAGCCAAGATCGGGTGGGACTGCAAGGAAACACCATATATTTT

v_gene: TRBV7-9
j_gene: TRBJ1-2
d_gene: TRBD1
abundance: -
CDR3aa: CASSFWDRANYGYTF
CDR3nt: TGTGCCAGCAGCTTTTGGGACAGAGCGAACTATGGCTACACCTTC

v_gene: TRBV7-8
j_gene: TRBJ2-7
d_gene: -
abundance: -
CDR3aa: CASSIQERVGEQYF
CDR3nt: TGTGCCAGCAGCATCCAGGAGAGGGTGGGAGAGCAGTACTTC

v_gene: TRBV5-1
j_gene: TRBJ1-6
d_gene: -
abundance: once
CDR3aa: CASSLGLGGSPLHF
CDR3nt: TGCGCCAGCAGCCTGGGACTAGGGGGATCACCCCTCCACTTT

v_gene: TRBV2
j_gene: TRBJ1-1
d_gene: -
abundance: -
CDR3aa: CASSVVGRMNTEAFF
CDR3nt: TGTGCCAGCAGTGTTGTAGGACGCATGAACACTGAAGCTTTCTTT

v_gene: TRBV5-6
j_gene: TRBJ2-5
d_gene: -
abundance: -
CDR3aa: CASKRLARNQETQYF
CDR3nt: TGTGCCAGCAAACGTCTAGCGAGGAACCAAGAGACCCAGTACTTC

v_gene: TRBV2
j_gene: TRBJ2-2
d_gene: -
abundance: -
CDR3aa: CASSEWGKANTGELFF
CDR3nt: TGTGCCAGCAGTGAATGGGGGAAAGCGAACACCGGGGAGCTGTTTTTT

v_gene: TRBV4-2
j_gene: TRBJ2-3
d_gene: -
abundance: -
CDR3aa: CASSQDQVVSTDTQYF
CDR3nt: TGTGCCAGCAGCCAAGATCAGGTGGTTAGCACAGATACGCAGTATTTT

v_gene: TRBV6-1
j_gene: TRBJ1-4
d_gene: -
abundance: -
CDR3aa: CASSEWGDEVWEKLFF
CDR3nt: TGTGCCAGCAGTGAATGGGGCGACGAGGTGTGGGAAAAACTGTTTTTT

v_gene: TRBV14
j_gene: TRBJ1-6
d_gene: -
abundance: -
CDR3aa: CASSLNNRGYYNSPLHF
CDR3nt: TGTGCCAGCAGCCTTAATAATAGGGGGTACTATAATTCACCCCTCCACTTT

v_gene: TRBV6-5
j_gene: TRBJ2-1
d_gene: -
abundance: -
CDR3aa: CASTLRSVGYNEQFF
CDR3nt: TGTGCCAGCACCCTCCGTAGCGTGGGGTACAATGAGCAGTTCTTC

v_gene: TRBV19
j_gene: TRBJ2-7
d_gene: -
abundance: -
CDR3aa: CASRILARIAYEQYF
CDR3nt: TGTGCCAGTAGAATCCTAGCGAGAATCGCCTACGAGCAGTACTTC

v_gene: TRBV6-5
j_gene: TRBJ2-7
d_gene: -
abundance: -
CDR3aa: CASSKSGISSYEQYF
CDR3nt: TGTGCCAGCAGTAAGTCCGGGATTAGCTCCTACGAGCAGTACTTC

v_gene: TRBV6-5
j_gene: TRBJ2-7
d_gene: -
abundance: -
CDR3aa: CASSYSIGGSYEQYF
CDR3nt: TGTGCCAGCAGTTACTCGATCGGTGGATCCTACGAGCAGTACTTC

v_gene: TRBV6-5
j_gene: TRBJ2-7
d_gene: -
abundance: -
CDR3aa: CASSYSFADFSYEQYF
CDR3nt: TGTGCCAGCAGTTACTCGTTTGCGGATTTTTCCTACGAGCAGTACTTC

v_gene: TRBV9
j_gene: TRBJ2-1
d_gene: TRBD2
abundance: once
CDR3aa: CASSVTDGGSVSEQFF
CDR3nt: TGTGCCAGCAGCGTAACTGACGGGGGGTCCGTCAGTGAGCAGTTCTTC

v_gene: TRBV5-1
j_gene: TRBJ2-5
d_gene: -
abundance: -
CDR3aa: CASSSTGSPQETQYF
CDR3nt: TGCGCCAGCAGCTCCACAGGGAGCCCCCAAGAGACCCAGTACTTC

v_gene: TRBV7-8
j_gene: TRBJ2-1
d_gene: -
abundance: -
CDR3aa: CASSLLLSHNEQFF
CDR3nt: TGTGCCAGCAGCTTACTGTTGTCGCACAATGAGCAGTTCTTC

v_gene: TRBV10-3
j_gene: TRBJ2-3
d_gene: TRBD2
abundance: -
CDR3aa: CAISLSGGQADTQYF
CDR3nt: TGTGCCATCAGCCTTAGCGGGGGGCAGGCAGATACGCAGTATTTT

v_gene: TRBV7-3
j_gene: TRBJ1-3
d_gene: TRBD1
abundance: -
CDR3aa: CASSAGTGSLYF
CDR3nt: TGTGCCAGCAGCGCCGGGACAGGTTCACTATATTTT

v_gene: TRBV6-1
j_gene: TRBJ2-7
d_gene: TRBD1
abundance: -
CDR3aa: CASSVDRASYEQYF
CDR3nt: TGTGCCAGCAGTGTTGACAGGGCTTCCTACGAGCAGTACTTC

v_gene: TRBV6-1
j_gene: TRBJ2-1
d_gene: TRBD1
abundance: -
CDR3aa: CASSNTGVHEQFF
CDR3nt: TGTGCCAGCAGTAATACAGGGGTCCATGAGCAGTTCTTC

v_gene: TRBV6-5
j_gene: TRBJ1-2
d_gene: -
abundance: -
CDR3aa: CASSYSRGADGYTF
CDR3nt: TGTGCCAGCAGTTACTCGAGGGGGGCGGATGGCTACACCTTC

v_gene: TRBV2
j_gene: TRBJ1-3
d_gene: -
abundance: -
CDR3aa: CASSSQVLSGNTIYF
CDR3nt: TGTGCCAGCAGTTCCCAGGTCCTCTCTGGAAACACCATATATTTT

v_gene: TRBV30
j_gene: TRBJ1-3
d_gene: -
abundance: -
CDR3aa: CAWRTTLAGNTIYF
CDR3nt: TGTGCCTGGAGAACGACTCTTGCTGGAAACACCATATATTTT

v_gene: TRBV30
j_gene: TRBJ2-1
d_gene: TRBD2
abundance: -
CDR3aa: CAWRALAGGYNEQFF
CDR3nt: TGTGCCTGGAGGGCACTAGCGGGAGGATACAATGAGCAGTTCTTC

v_gene: TRBV10-3
j_gene: TRBJ2-5
d_gene: -
abundance: -
CDR3aa: CAISESSAETQYF
CDR3nt: TGTGCCATCAGTGAGTCCAGCGCGGAGACCCAGTACTTC